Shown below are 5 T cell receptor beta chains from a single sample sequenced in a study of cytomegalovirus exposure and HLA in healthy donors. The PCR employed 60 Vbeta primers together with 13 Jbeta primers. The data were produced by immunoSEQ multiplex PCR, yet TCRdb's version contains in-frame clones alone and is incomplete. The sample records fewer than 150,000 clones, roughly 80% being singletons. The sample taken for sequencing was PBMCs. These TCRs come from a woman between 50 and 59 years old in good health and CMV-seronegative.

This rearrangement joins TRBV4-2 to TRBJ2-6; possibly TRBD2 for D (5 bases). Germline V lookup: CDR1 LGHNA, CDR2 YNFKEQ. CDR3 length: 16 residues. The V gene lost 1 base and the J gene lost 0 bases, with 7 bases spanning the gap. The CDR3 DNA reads TGTGCCAGCAGCCAAGTCGCGGGCTCTGGGGCCAACGTCCTGACTTTC. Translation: CASSQVAGSGANVLTF.

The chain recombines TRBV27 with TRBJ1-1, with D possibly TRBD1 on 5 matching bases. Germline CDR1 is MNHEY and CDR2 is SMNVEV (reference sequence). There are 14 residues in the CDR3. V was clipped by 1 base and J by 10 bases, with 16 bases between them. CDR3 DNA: TGTGCCAGCAGTTTATTTGGCAGGGCTCAGGTAGCTTTCTTT. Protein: CASSLFGRAQVAFF.

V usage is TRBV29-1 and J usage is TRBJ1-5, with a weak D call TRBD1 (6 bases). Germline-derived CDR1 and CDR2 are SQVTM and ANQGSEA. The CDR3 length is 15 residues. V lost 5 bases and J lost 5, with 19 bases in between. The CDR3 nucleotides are TGCAGCGTTATTTTTCTGGGGGGGGGCCATCAGCCCCAGCATTTT. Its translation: CSVIFLGGGHQPQHF.

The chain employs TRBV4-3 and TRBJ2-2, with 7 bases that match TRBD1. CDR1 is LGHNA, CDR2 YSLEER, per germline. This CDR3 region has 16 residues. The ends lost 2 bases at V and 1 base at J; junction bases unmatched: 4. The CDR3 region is CASSQIRTGNTGELFF. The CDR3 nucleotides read TGCGCCAGCAGCCAAATTAGGACAGGGAACACCGGGGAGCTGTTTTTT.

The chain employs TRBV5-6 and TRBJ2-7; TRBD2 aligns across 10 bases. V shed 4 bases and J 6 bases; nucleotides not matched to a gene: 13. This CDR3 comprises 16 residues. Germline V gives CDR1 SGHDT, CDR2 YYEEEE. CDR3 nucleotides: TGTGCCAGCAGCCCCCGAGTAGCGGGGGGAACAGGCGAGCAGTACTTC. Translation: CASSPRVAGGTGEQYF.